The clone carrying this T cell receptor beta chain was counted many times. The data originate from a study of T cells in Graves' hyperthyroidism and ophthalmopathy. This CDR3 has 12 amino acids. V lost 8 bases, J lost 1 base, and 8 bases lay in between. Germline CDR1 SGHAT, CDR2 FQDESV (reference sequence). Amplification targeted TCR beta CDR3 regions from RNA transcripts. With the HTBI primer set, the TCR CDR3 went through a first round of RT-PCR. TCRdb re-called the multiplex PCR reads through MiXCR, storing one row per CDR3 protein. The sample consists of some 200,000 distinct CDR3 sequences, about a sixth of them appearing once. The hyperthyroidism was newly diagnosed and had lasted under 2 months; the patients were aged 18 to 65. Lactation, pregnancy, other autoimmune disease or uncontrolled infection led to exclusion of patients. Thyroid ultrasound and orbital computed tomography, with clinical symptoms and serum thyroxine and TRAb, informed diagnoses.

Sequenced sample: blood. The chain carries TRBV11-1 and TRBJ1-2, with a weak D call TRBD1 (5 bases). This TCR was sampled from a woman between 50 and 59 years old with Graves' hyperthyroidism. The CDR3 loop reads CASQDNNYGYTF. CDR3 nucleotides: TGTGCCAGCCAGGACAATAACTATGGCTACACCTTC.